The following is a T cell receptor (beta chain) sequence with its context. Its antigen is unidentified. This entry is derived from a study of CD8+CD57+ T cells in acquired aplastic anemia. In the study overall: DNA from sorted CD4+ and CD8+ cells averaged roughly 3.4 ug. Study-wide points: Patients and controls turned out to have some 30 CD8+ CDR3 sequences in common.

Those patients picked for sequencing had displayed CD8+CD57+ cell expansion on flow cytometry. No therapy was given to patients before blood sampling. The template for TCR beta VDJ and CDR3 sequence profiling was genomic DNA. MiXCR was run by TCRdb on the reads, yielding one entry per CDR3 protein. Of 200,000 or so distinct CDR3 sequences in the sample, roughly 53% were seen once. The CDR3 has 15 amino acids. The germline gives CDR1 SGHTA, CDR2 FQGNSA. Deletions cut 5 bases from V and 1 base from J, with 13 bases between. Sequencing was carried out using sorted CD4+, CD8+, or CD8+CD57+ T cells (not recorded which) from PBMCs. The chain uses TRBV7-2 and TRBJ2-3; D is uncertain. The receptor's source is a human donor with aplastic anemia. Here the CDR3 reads CASSGRLTGTDTQYF. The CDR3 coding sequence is TGTGCCAGCAGCGGACGCTTGACTGGCACAGATACGCAGTATTTT.